The 21 T cell receptor beta chains listed next were all sequenced from one sample in a study of CXCR3-negative and CXCR3-positive naive CD8 T cells. All TRB cDNA libraries came from 5' RACE performed with UMI labels. After re-calling the 5' RACE reads, TCRdb lists one entry per CDR3 protein, DNA absent. Its listing shows approximately 66,000 distinct CDR3 sequences. The sequenced sample was naive CXCR3- CD8+ T cells from blood. Subset of the sample: CD45RO-CCR7+CD27+CD95- naive CD8+ T cells lacking CXCR3 (TNR3-). The receptors stem from a human donor in good health. Some clones in this sample may be carry-over from other donors' samples.

The V call is TRBV28, the J call TRBJ2-7. The length of the CDR3 is 13 residues. In germline, CDR1 is MDHEN, CDR2 SYDVKM. This chain's CDR3 is CASSNRGLYEQYF.

The CDR3 is CASSSGTATYEQYF. The chain carries TRBV6-2 or TRBV6-3 and TRBJ2-7; TCRdb's assignment of TRBD1 cannot be checked, as there is no DNA. Germline V lookup: CDR1 MNHEY, CDR2 SVGEGT. The CDR3 consists of 14 residues.

The chain carries TRBV7-8 and TRBJ2-3. Per the germline V gene, CDR1 is SGHVS and CDR2 is FQNEAQ. This CDR3 is built from 15 residues. CDR3 amino acids: CASRSFHSTTDTQYF. Full variable domain (remainder filled in from reference TRBV7-8 and TRBJ2-3): GAGVSQSPRYKVAKRGQDVALRCDPISGHVSLFWYQQALGQGPEFLTYFQNEAQLDKSGLPSDRFFAERPEGSVSTLKIQRTQQEDSAVYLCASRSFHSTTDTQYFGPGTRLTVL.

CDR3 amino acids: CASSLVGGVYEQYF. V and J are TRBV7-9 and TRBJ2-7; with no DNA, the TCRdb D assignment of TRBD2 cannot be verified. CDR1 and CDR2 (germline): SEHNR, FQNEAQ (reference sequence). The CDR3 contains 14 residues. Based on the CDR3 plus reference TRBV7-9 and TRBJ2-7, the full variable domain is DTGVSQNPRHKITKRGQNVTFRCDPISEHNRLYWYRQTLGQGPEFLTYFQNEAQLEKSRLLSDRFSAERPKGSFSTLEIQRTEQGDSAMYLCASSLVGGVYEQYFGPGTRLTVT.

The CDR3 sequence is CASSLWAGVSDEQFF. The V gene is TRBV28, the J gene TRBJ2-1; TCRdb designates TRBD2, a call that cannot be tested without DNA. Germline V gene sequence: CDR1 MDHEN, CDR2 SYDVKM. There are 15 residues in the CDR3.

The chain uses TRBV29-1 and TRBJ2-7; as DNA is missing, the TRBD1 call by TCRdb cannot be tested. This CDR3 contains 16 residues. Germline V lookup: CDR1 SQVTM, CDR2 ANQGSEA. The CDR3 reads CSSTPGSSRFRYEQYF.

The chain recombines TRBV6-5 with TRBJ2-7; TCRdb lists TRBD2, though no DNA is available to test this call. The CDR3 spans 19 residues. The germline CDR1 and CDR2 sequences are MNHEY and SVGAGI. CDR3 region: CASSYSIRLEAGGSYEQYF.

The chain is built from TRBV15 and TRBJ1-4. In germline, CDR1 is LNHNV, CDR2 YYDKDF (reference sequence). This CDR3 has 15 amino acids. The CDR3: CATSFPQRTNEKLFF.

The V call is TRBV29-1, the J call TRBJ2-3; the D call of TRBD1 rests on TCRdb alone, since no DNA is present to check it. CDR3 length equals 12 residues. The germline gives CDR1 SQVTM, CDR2 ANQGSEA. The CDR3 is CSVLRDPDTQYF.

The chain recombines TRBV9 with TRBJ1-1; TCRdb calls TRBD1, which cannot be checked without DNA. The germline gives CDR1 SGDLS, CDR2 YYNGEE. This CDR3 is built from 17 residues. The CDR3 region is CASSAFDRGRMNTEAFF. The variable domain in full, with the rest retrieved from reference TRBV9 and TRBJ1-1, is DSGVTQTPKHLITATGQRVTLRCSPRSGDLSVYWYQQSLDQGLQFLIQYYNGEERAKGNILERFSAQQFPDLHSELNLSSLELGDSALYFCASSAFDRGRMNTEAFFGQGTRLTVV.

V usage is TRBV6-6 and J usage is TRBJ1-2; TCRdb outputs TRBD1, but without DNA this stays unchecked. The CDR3 extends over 14 amino acids. Germline CDR1 and CDR2: MNHNY and SVGAGI (reference sequence). The CDR3 region is CASSPAGVDYGYTF.

The CDR3 sequence: CASCYNRGYDTEAFF. The chain joins TRBV7-9 to TRBJ1-1; the TCRdb D gene call, TRBD1, has no DNA to confirm it. Germline values: CDR1 SEHNR, CDR2 FQNEAQ (reference sequence). The CDR3 extends over 15 amino acids.

V is TRBV4-2 and J is TRBJ1-1; TCRdb designates TRBD1, a call that cannot be tested without DNA. Germline CDR1 LGHNA, CDR2 YNFKEQ. This CDR3 comprises 16 residues. This CDR3 reads CASSQALGGWNTEAFF.

V is TRBV5-1 and J is TRBJ2-7. The CDR3 contains 12 residues. From germline, CDR1 is SGHRS and CDR2 YFSETQ. The CDR3 sequence: CASGLVSYEQYF. The variable domain in full, with the rest retrieved from reference TRBV5-1 and TRBJ2-7, is KAGVTQTPRYLIKTRGQQVTLSCSPISGHRSVSWYQQTPGQGLQFLFEYFSETQRNKGNFPGRFSGRQFSNSRSEMNVSTLELGDSALYLCASGLVSYEQYFGPGTRLTVT.

The chain uses TRBV29-1 and TRBJ1-1. This CDR3 has 14 residues. Germline CDR1 reads SQVTM; CDR2 reads ANQGSEA. The CDR3 region is CSVPDSPLNTEAFF.

The chain's CDR3 is CASSVGGDTEAFF. The chain links TRBV9 to TRBJ1-1. The length of the CDR3 is 13 residues. Germline V gene data show CDR1 as SGDLS and CDR2 as YYNGEE.

V gene TRBV4-3 combines with J gene TRBJ2-2; TCRdb's assignment of TRBD2 cannot be checked, as there is no DNA. Germline lookup yields CDR1 LGHNA and CDR2 YSLEER. CDR3 length: 17 residues. The CDR3 reads CASSQDTLAGRTGELFF.

The rearrangement links TRBV5-1 to TRBJ2-1. The CDR3 extends over 15 amino acids. Germline V lookup: CDR1 SGHRS, CDR2 YFSETQ. The CDR3 loop reads CASSFQAGSYNEQFF.

The chain joins TRBV28 to TRBJ1-2; TCRdb's D call of TRBD1 is untestable without DNA. Germline CDR1 MDHEN, CDR2 SYDVKM. The CDR3 length is 15 residues. This chain's CDR3 is CASSSDWPGGDGYTF.

V is TRBV10-3 and J is TRBJ1-2. The CDR3 is 14 residues long. Looked up from germline, CDR1 is ENHRY and CDR2 is SYGVKD. The CDR3: CAISDQGGPSGYTF.

The genes are TRBV11-1 and TRBJ2-7; TCRdb proposes TRBD2, but this gene call is untestable without DNA. The germline CDR1 and CDR2 sequences are SGHAT and FQDESV (reference sequence). CDR3 length: 14 amino acids. This CDR3 is CASSLTSGAYEQYF.